Sequencing of this TCR beta chain was carried out in a study of technical replicates of blood from a handful of donors. Clones were sequenced by immunoSEQ multiplex PCR, and TCRdb holds only the in-frame ones, with some missing. The data show 70,000 to 95,000 clones, 95% seen once. CDR3 size: 15 residues. Unmatched junction bases numbered 9, after V lost 5 bases and J lost 5 bases. Germline CDR1 and CDR2: SEHNR and FQNEAQ (reference sequence). The sample consisted of T cells isolated from PBMCs. This TCR came from a human donor in good health. The V call is TRBV7-9, the J call TRBJ1-2; 9 positions agree with TRBD1. The CDR3 bases are TGTGCCAGCAGCAATCCGGGACAGGGTTTTTATGGCTACACCTTC. Its protein is CASSNPGQGFYGYTF.